The T cell receptor (beta chain) under discussion was sequenced for a study of identical twins. TCRdb independently ran MiXCR on the 5' RACE reads; one entry per CDR3 protein. The repertoire holds around 250,000 distinct CDR3 sequences, with about an eighth as singletons. The V end was cut by 9 bases, the J end by 0 bases, with 15 bases between. CDR3 length: 15 residues. CDR1 MNHNS and CDR2 SASEGT come from the germline V gene. The same data also contributed to another study, on yellow fever vaccine responses in identical twins.

This rearrangement joins TRBV6-1 to TRBJ1-5, with D maybe TRBD1 (5 bases). The sample taken for sequencing was memory (CD45RO+) T cells sorted from blood. This sequence was found in a woman aged 18 to 35 in good health. The CDR3 region is CASEGRINSNQPQHF. The CDR3 region has the DNA TGTGCCAGTGAGGGACGGATTAATAGCAATCAGCCCCAGCATTTT.